The T cell receptor (beta chain) described here comes from a study of control samples from healthy donors and cancer patients. CDR1 SEHNR and CDR2 FQNEAQ come from the germline V gene (reference sequence). With 3 bases clipped from V and 5 bases from J, the junction kept 4 bases outside the gene matches. This CDR3 comprises 14 residues. Clones were sequenced by immunoSEQ multiplex PCR, and TCRdb holds only the in-frame ones, with some missing. The table has some 110,000 clones, 83% seen once; the top ten hold roughly an eighth. The chain joins TRBV7-9 to TRBJ2-3; 8 nucleotides align to TRBD2. Sequencing was done on a sample of blood. The clonotype originates from a woman between 45 and 65 years old in good health. The chain's CDR3 is CASSFGAGEDTQYF. The CDR3 nucleotides are TGTGCCAGCAGCTTTGGAGCGGGGGAAGATACGCAGTATTTT.